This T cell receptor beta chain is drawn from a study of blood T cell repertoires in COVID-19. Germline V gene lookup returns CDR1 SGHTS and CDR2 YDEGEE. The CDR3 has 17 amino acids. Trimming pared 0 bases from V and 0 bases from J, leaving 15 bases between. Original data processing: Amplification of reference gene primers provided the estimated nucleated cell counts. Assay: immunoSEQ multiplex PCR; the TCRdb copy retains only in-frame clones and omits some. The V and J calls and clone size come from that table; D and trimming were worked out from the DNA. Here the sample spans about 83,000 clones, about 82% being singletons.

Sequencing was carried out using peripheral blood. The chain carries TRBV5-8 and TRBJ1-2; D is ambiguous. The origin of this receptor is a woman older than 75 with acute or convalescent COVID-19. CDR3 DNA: TGTGCCAGCAGCTTGGCCTCAGGTGGCAGAGCTAACTATGGCTACACCTTC. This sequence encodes CASSLASGGRANYGYTF.